This T cell receptor beta chain is from a study of blood T cells in healthy people across ages. As for the study in general: Through template switching, about one barcoded beta molecule was captured per two T cells, as measured in model experiments.

Germline values: CDR1 LNHDA, CDR2 SQIVND (reference sequence). J was trimmed by 3 bases and V by 0 bases; bases with no gene match: 7. The CDR3 runs to 16 residues. The authors ran a second PCR of about 6 to 11 cycles using a sample-barcoded 5' primer and a J-beta primer mix. TCRdb independently ran MiXCR on the 5' RACE reads; one entry per CDR3 protein. The sample includes around 1,700,000 distinct CDR3 sequences, about 28% seen only once; the top ten take 7% to 9%. A few counts support this clonotype. The chain links TRBV19 to TRBJ2-7; the match to TRBD2 covers 8 bases. What was sequenced was blood. This sequence originates from a woman between 25 and 40 years old in good health. CDR3 loop: CASSIDAGGTRYEQYF. CDR3 DNA: TGTGCCAGTAGTATAGATGCGGGGGGCACGCGCTACGAGCAGTACTTC.